This T cell receptor (beta chain) was captured by sequencing in a study of blood T cell repertoires in COVID-19. Study context: The United States, Italy and Spain were the sources of the acute and convalescent COVID-19 samples.

Source study methods: Reference gene primer amplification gave estimated nucleated cell counts. The protocol was immunoSEQ multiplex PCR, while the TCRdb copy is restricted to in-frame clones and leaves out a portion. That table gives V, J and clone size, and the DNA gave D and trimming. The table has about 220,000 clones, around 83% seen once. The material sequenced was PBMCs or T cells enriched from blood (not recorded which). This clonotype was obtained from a woman aged 35 to 49 with acute COVID-19.

The CDR3 nucleotides are TGTGCCAGCAGTTGGGACAGACGCTATGGCTACACCTTC. Its protein is CASSWDRRYGYTF. The chain couples TRBV27 to TRBJ1-2; TRBD1 agrees at 7 bases. Trimming removed 4 bases from V and 4 bases from J; junction bases left unmatched: 3. CDR1 and CDR2 from the germline V gene are MNHEY and SMNVEV (reference sequence). CDR3 length: 13 residues.